This T cell receptor beta chain originates from a study of cytomegalovirus exposure and HLA in healthy donors. Study context: The 110 million or so unique TCR beta sequences, from some 170 million T cells, were found by an earlier analysis. Points from the study as a whole: Reportedly, TCR beta sequences accurately predicted HLA-A and HLA-B alleles in most subjects. Later genetic work tied a missense DCLRE1C variant to beta-chain V and J trimming.

Trimming removed 3 bases from V and 4 bases from J; junction bases left unmatched: 4. The CDR3 has 14 amino acids. Germline V gene sequence: CDR1 SGHRS, CDR2 YFSETQ. Primers included in the PCR were 60 Vbeta and 13 Jbeta primers. TCRdb's table, derived via immunoSEQ multiplex PCR, lists solely in-frame clones and lacks some. The sample records 100,000 to 150,000 clones, 75% to 85% being singletons. This clone was picked up a small number of times. Antigen: not known. Sequenced sample: PBMCs. This receptor was taken from a middle-aged man in good health and CMV-seronegative. This chain joins TRBV5-1 and TRBJ1-1; 9 bases are shared with TRBD1. CDR3 protein: CASSSTGGGTEAFF. CDR3 nucleotides: TGCGCCAGCAGCTCTACAGGGGGCGGCACTGAAGCTTTCTTT.